This TCR beta chain was found in a study of blood T cell repertoires in COVID-19. Study details: Sources were T cells, B-cell-depleted T cells, or PBMCs; the material itself was cDNA or gDNA.

Enrolled during active infection, Seattle patients were then followed longitudinally. In the original analysis: How many nucleated cells were present was estimated from reference gene primer amplification. The assay was immunoSEQ multiplex PCR, and TCRdb's table has in-frame clones only and misses some. That table furnishes V, J and clone size, whereas the DNA furnished D and trimming. The sample shows fewer than 650,000 clones, about 89% of them seen only once. CDR1 MNHEY and CDR2 SMNVEV come from the germline V gene (reference sequence). The J segment lost 7 bases and the V segment lost 4 bases, leaving 18 bases of the junction unmatched. This CDR3 is built from 17 residues.

The clonotype was recovered from a woman between 45 and 60 years old with COVID-19, enrolled during active disease. The sample consisted of peripheral blood. The chain uses TRBV27 and TRBJ1-2; 7 bases agree with TRBD1. The CDR3 here is CASSSLIMRQGSSGYTF. Written as DNA, the CDR3 is TGTGCCAGCAGTTCCCTAATCATGCGACAGGGTAGTAGTGGCTACACCTTC.